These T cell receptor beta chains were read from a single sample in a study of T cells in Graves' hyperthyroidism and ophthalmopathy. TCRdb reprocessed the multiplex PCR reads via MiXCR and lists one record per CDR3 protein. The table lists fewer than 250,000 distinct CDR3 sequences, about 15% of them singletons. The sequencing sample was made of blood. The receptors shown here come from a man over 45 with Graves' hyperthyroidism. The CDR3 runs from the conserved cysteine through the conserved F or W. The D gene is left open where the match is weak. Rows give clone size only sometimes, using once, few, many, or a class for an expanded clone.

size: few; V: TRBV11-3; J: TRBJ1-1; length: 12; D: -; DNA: TGTGCCAGCAGCCTACAGGGTTCAGAAGCTTTCTTT; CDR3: CASSLQGSEAFF
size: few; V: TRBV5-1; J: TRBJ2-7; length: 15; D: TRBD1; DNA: TGCGCCAGCAGCTTAGAAACCGGGACAGGGATAAGGCAGTACTTC; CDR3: CASSLETGTGIRQYF
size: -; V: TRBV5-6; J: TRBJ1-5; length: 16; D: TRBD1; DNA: TGTGCCAGCAGCCCCTCCGGGACAGGGGTAGGACAGCCCCAGCATTTT; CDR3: CASSPSGTGVGQPQHF
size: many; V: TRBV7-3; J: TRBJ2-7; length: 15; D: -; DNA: TGTGCCAGCAGCTTAAGCGGCGGGATCACCTACGAGCAGTACTTC; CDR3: CASSLSGGITYEQYF
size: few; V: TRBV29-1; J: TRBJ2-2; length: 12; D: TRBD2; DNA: TGCAGCGGGCGGGAGAGCGCCGGGGAGCTGTTTTTT; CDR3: CSGRESAGELFF
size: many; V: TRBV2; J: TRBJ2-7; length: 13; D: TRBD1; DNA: TGTGCCAGCAGTCCGGACAGGGTGCGGGAGCAGTACTTC; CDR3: CASSPDRVREQYF
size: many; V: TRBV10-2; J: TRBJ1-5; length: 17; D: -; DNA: TGCGCCAGAAACCGGCAAAGACGGAGGGGGGAAGATCAGCCCCAGCATTTT; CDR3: CARNRQRRRGEDQPQHF
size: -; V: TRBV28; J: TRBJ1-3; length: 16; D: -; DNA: TGTGCCAGCAGTTTAGGGGGGGAAGGGCCTGGAAACACCATATATTTT; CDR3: CASSLGGEGPGNTIYF
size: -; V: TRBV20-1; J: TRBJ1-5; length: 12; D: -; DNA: TGCAGTGCTAGTTCTGGGGATCAGCCCCAGCATTTT; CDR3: CSASSGDQPQHF
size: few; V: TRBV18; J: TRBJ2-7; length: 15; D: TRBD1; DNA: TGTGCCAGCTCACCTTATGGGACAGGTCCCTACGAGCAGTACTTC; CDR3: CASSPYGTGPYEQYF